These T cell receptor beta chains were read from a single sample in a study of early T cells in non-severe SARS-CoV-2 infection. TCRdb ran MiXCR on the 5' RACE reads and lists one entry per CDR3 protein. The data contain 60,000 to 70,000 distinct CDR3 sequences, about 6% of them seen just once; the ten biggest clones take up around 3.5%. The specimen comprised whole blood, sampled at baseline. The receptors stem from an adult who was a healthcare worker with PCR-confirmed SARS-CoV-2 infection or an uninfected control (not recorded which). Both conserved end residues are part of each CDR3. A D gene is named only where the DNA matches it firmly. Only part of the rows carry a size: once, few, many, or a class if the clone is expanded.

J gene: TRBJ1-5
clone size: many
V gene: TRBV28
D gene: NA
CDR3 DNA: TGTGCCAGCAGTCCCGCCCGTCGGCCCCAGCATTTT
CDR3 protein: CASSPARRPQHF

J gene: TRBJ2-5
clone size: many
V gene: TRBV29-1
D gene: TRBD1
CDR3 DNA: TGCAGCGTTACATCAGGGGGTTTAGAGACCCAGTACTTC
CDR3 protein: CSVTSGGLETQYF

J gene: TRBJ2-1
clone size: NA
V gene: TRBV6-1
D gene: TRBD1
CDR3 DNA: TGTGCCAGCAGTGACCCGCGCGGACAGGGGGCTGATGAGCAGTTCTTC
CDR3 protein: CASSDPRGQGADEQFF

J gene: TRBJ2-4
clone size: NA
V gene: TRBV29-1
D gene: NA
CDR3 DNA: TGCAGCGTTGTTTCCTCCCAAAACATTCAGTACTTC
CDR3 protein: CSVVSSQNIQYF

J gene: TRBJ2-1
clone size: many
V gene: TRBV2
D gene: TRBD2
CDR3 DNA: TGTGCCAGCAGACCGACTAGCGGGAGTGAGCAGTTCTTC
CDR3 protein: CASRPTSGSEQFF

J gene: TRBJ2-7
clone size: many
V gene: TRBV11-2
D gene: NA
CDR3 DNA: TGTGCCAGCAGCTGGGGCTCCTACGAGCAGTACTTC
CDR3 protein: CASSWGSYEQYF

J gene: TRBJ2-1
clone size: NA
V gene: TRBV13
D gene: NA
CDR3 DNA: TGTGCCAGCAGCCCACGACAGGTCAGCTCCTACAATGAGCAGTTCTTC
CDR3 protein: CASSPRQVSSYNEQFF

J gene: TRBJ1-2
clone size: many
V gene: TRBV20-1
D gene: TRBD1
CDR3 DNA: TGCAGTGCTGGGGGACAGGGTTACGGCTACACCTTC
CDR3 protein: CSAGGQGYGYTF

J gene: TRBJ2-1
clone size: many
V gene: TRBV7-8
D gene: TRBD2
CDR3 DNA: TGTGCCAGCAGCTTAGGGACTAGCGGGAACCATGAGCAGTTCTTC
CDR3 protein: CASSLGTSGNHEQFF

J gene: TRBJ2-3
clone size: many
V gene: TRBV12-3/TRBV12-4
D gene: TRBD1
CDR3 DNA: TGTGCCAGCAGTGACCAGGACAGGGGTTCTACAGATACGCAGTATTTT
CDR3 protein: CASSDQDRGSTDTQYF

J gene: TRBJ2-7
clone size: many
V gene: TRBV3-1
D gene: TRBD1
CDR3 DNA: TGTGCCAGCAGCCAAGGGATGACAGGGTCTTGGGAGCAGTACTTC
CDR3 protein: CASSQGMTGSWEQYF

J gene: TRBJ2-5
clone size: NA
V gene: TRBV20-1
D gene: NA
CDR3 DNA: TGCAGTGCTGGATGGGGCGCGGAGACCCAGTACTTC
CDR3 protein: CSAGWGAETQYF

J gene: TRBJ2-1
clone size: many
V gene: TRBV20-1
D gene: TRBD1
CDR3 DNA: TGCAGTGCTAGGCAGGGGGCTATGGGAAATGAGCAGTTCTTC
CDR3 protein: CSARQGAMGNEQFF

J gene: TRBJ1-5
clone size: many
V gene: TRBV27
D gene: TRBD1
CDR3 DNA: TGTGCCAGCAGTTCAGCAGGGGGCAATAGCAATCAGCCCCAGCATTTT
CDR3 protein: CASSSAGGNSNQPQHF

J gene: TRBJ1-1
clone size: many
V gene: TRBV27
D gene: NA
CDR3 DNA: TGTGCCAGCAGTTTATCCGGCACTGAAGCTTTCTTT
CDR3 protein: CASSLSGTEAFF

J gene: TRBJ2-1
clone size: many
V gene: TRBV7-2
D gene: TRBD2
CDR3 DNA: TGTGCCAGCAGCTTACTAGCGGGAGTGCAATATGAGCAGTTCTTC
CDR3 protein: CASSLLAGVQYEQFF

J gene: TRBJ2-1
clone size: NA
V gene: TRBV2
D gene: TRBD2
CDR3 DNA: TGTGCCAGCAGTACCGGGACTACCTTCAATGAGCAGTTCTTC
CDR3 protein: CASSTGTTFNEQFF

J gene: TRBJ2-7
clone size: many
V gene: TRBV15
D gene: TRBD1
CDR3 DNA: TGTGCCACCAGCAGAGACAGGGGGCGCTACGAGCAGTACTTC
CDR3 protein: CATSRDRGRYEQYF

J gene: TRBJ2-3
clone size: many
V gene: TRBV7-2
D gene: NA
CDR3 DNA: TGTGCCAGCAGCTTAAACCCTGTAGAGGATACGCAGTATTTT
CDR3 protein: CASSLNPVEDTQYF

J gene: TRBJ1-2
clone size: many
V gene: TRBV4-2
D gene: TRBD1
CDR3 DNA: TGTGCCAGCAGCCAAGATCCTCCTGGACAGGGTCGAGAGCGTGGCTACACCTTC
CDR3 protein: CASSQDPPGQGRERGYTF

J gene: TRBJ1-1
clone size: many
V gene: TRBV7-9
D gene: NA
CDR3 DNA: TGTGCCAGCAGCTGGGATAACACTGAAGCTTTCTTT
CDR3 protein: CASSWDNTEAFF

J gene: TRBJ2-5
clone size: many
V gene: TRBV14
D gene: NA
CDR3 DNA: TGTGCCAGCAGCCAAAGGCCACGGCAAGAGACCCAGTACTTC
CDR3 protein: CASSQRPRQETQYF

J gene: TRBJ2-1
clone size: NA
V gene: TRBV20-1
D gene: TRBD1
CDR3 DNA: TGCAGTGCTAGAGCCCCGACAGGGTTTAGAAATGAGCAGTTCTTC
CDR3 protein: CSARAPTGFRNEQFF

J gene: TRBJ1-5
clone size: many
V gene: TRBV24-1
D gene: TRBD1
CDR3 DNA: TGTGCCACCAGTGACCCGGGACAGGACAGCAATCAGCCCCAGCATTTT
CDR3 protein: CATSDPGQDSNQPQHF

J gene: TRBJ2-7
clone size: many
V gene: TRBV5-6
D gene: TRBD2
CDR3 DNA: TGTGCCAGCCTTGAGCGGGGAGGTGGGAGGTACGAGCAGTACTTC
CDR3 protein: CASLERGGGRYEQYF

J gene: TRBJ2-7
clone size: NA
V gene: TRBV19
D gene: TRBD1
CDR3 DNA: TGTGCCAGTAGTATCGGACAGGGCTACGAGCAGTACTTC
CDR3 protein: CASSIGQGYEQYF

J gene: TRBJ2-5
clone size: NA
V gene: TRBV6-2/TRBV6-3
D gene: NA
CDR3 DNA: TGTGCCAGCAGTTACTCGATGGACAGAAAAGAGACCCAGTACTTC
CDR3 protein: CASSYSMDRKETQYF

J gene: TRBJ2-1
clone size: NA
V gene: TRBV6-2/TRBV6-3
D gene: TRBD2
CDR3 DNA: TGTGCCAGCAGTCCACCAATAGCGGGAGGGCCACGCAATGAGCAGTTCTTC
CDR3 protein: CASSPPIAGGPRNEQFF

J gene: TRBJ2-7
clone size: NA
V gene: TRBV12-3/TRBV12-4
D gene: TRBD2
CDR3 DNA: TGTGCCAGCAGTGGTAGCGGGAGGGCCTTATACGAGCAGTACTTC
CDR3 protein: CASSGSGRALYEQYF

J gene: TRBJ2-7
clone size: many
V gene: TRBV3-1
D gene: TRBD1
CDR3 DNA: TGTGCCAGCAGCCAAGAATCCAGGGGGACCTCCTACGAGCAGTACTTC
CDR3 protein: CASSQESRGTSYEQYF

J gene: TRBJ2-1
clone size: many
V gene: TRBV19
D gene: NA
CDR3 DNA: TGTGCCAGTAGTATTTGGGGGGAGGCCCTCTACAATGAGCAGTTCTTC
CDR3 protein: CASSIWGEALYNEQFF

J gene: TRBJ2-3
clone size: many
V gene: TRBV20-1
D gene: TRBD2
CDR3 DNA: TGCAGTGCTAGTCGGACTAGCGGGATCGGTACGCAGTATTTT
CDR3 protein: CSASRTSGIGTQYF

J gene: TRBJ2-1
clone size: many
V gene: TRBV6-2/TRBV6-3
D gene: NA
CDR3 DNA: TGTGCCAGCAGTTACTCGGAGTTAAATGAGCAGTTCTTC
CDR3 protein: CASSYSELNEQFF

J gene: TRBJ1-1
clone size: many
V gene: TRBV5-4
D gene: NA
CDR3 DNA: TGTGCCAGCAGCTTGGTTCGGGGGAAGAACACTGAAGCTTTCTTT
CDR3 protein: CASSLVRGKNTEAFF

J gene: TRBJ1-3
clone size: many
V gene: TRBV6-5
D gene: NA
CDR3 DNA: TGTGCCAGCAGTCCCCCCGGAGCCAGGGCTGGAAACACCATATATTTT
CDR3 protein: CASSPPGARAGNTIYF

J gene: TRBJ1-3
clone size: many
V gene: TRBV28
D gene: TRBD1
CDR3 DNA: TGTGCCAGCAGTTTTAGCAGGGGGCTTATTCGTAGCTCTGGAAACACCATATATTTT
CDR3 protein: CASSFSRGLIRSSGNTIYF

J gene: TRBJ2-7
clone size: NA
V gene: TRBV5-1
D gene: TRBD1
CDR3 DNA: TGCGCCAGCAGTACCACAGGGGGCGAGCAGTACTTC
CDR3 protein: CASSTTGGEQYF

J gene: TRBJ2-2
clone size: many
V gene: TRBV19
D gene: NA
CDR3 DNA: TGTGCCAGTAAGGGGCAGCGGAACACCGGGGAGCTGTTTTTT
CDR3 protein: CASKGQRNTGELFF

J gene: TRBJ1-6
clone size: few
V gene: TRBV29-1
D gene: NA
CDR3 DNA: TGCAGCGCCAGAGGGGGGGGACCTAATTCACCCCTCCACTTT
CDR3 protein: CSARGGGPNSPLHF

J gene: TRBJ2-2
clone size: NA
V gene: TRBV28
D gene: TRBD1
CDR3 DNA: TGTGCCAGCAGCTCAGGACAGGGCATCGCCGGGGAGCTGTTTTTT
CDR3 protein: CASSSGQGIAGELFF

J gene: TRBJ2-1
clone size: many
V gene: TRBV11-2
D gene: TRBD2
CDR3 DNA: TGTGCCAGCAGCTTAGATCGGACTAGTGAGGAGCAGTTCTTC
CDR3 protein: CASSLDRTSEEQFF

J gene: TRBJ1-1
clone size: NA
V gene: TRBV12-3/TRBV12-4
D gene: NA
CDR3 DNA: TGTGCCAGCAGTTTAGCGCGTAGGGCGGTAACTGAAGCTTTCTTT
CDR3 protein: CASSLARRAVTEAFF

J gene: TRBJ2-2
clone size: many
V gene: TRBV11-3
D gene: NA
CDR3 DNA: TGTGCCAGGATGGTTGGGGCGAACACCGGGGAGCTGTTTTTT
CDR3 protein: CARMVGANTGELFF

J gene: TRBJ1-2
clone size: few
V gene: TRBV20-1
D gene: NA
CDR3 DNA: TGCAGTCAAGTCAGGGGTCGGCGCGGCTACACCTTC
CDR3 protein: CSQVRGRRGYTF

J gene: TRBJ2-7
clone size: many
V gene: TRBV5-1
D gene: TRBD2
CDR3 DNA: TGCGCCAGCAGCTTGGATGCTAGCGGGAGCTATTACGAGCAGTACTTC
CDR3 protein: CASSLDASGSYYEQYF

J gene: TRBJ2-1
clone size: NA
V gene: TRBV7-9
D gene: TRBD2
CDR3 DNA: TGTGCCAGCAGCCCGAGCGGACTAGCGGGAGGACCGAGACGAGACGAGCAGTTCTTC
CDR3 protein: CASSPSGLAGGPRRDEQFF

J gene: TRBJ2-1
clone size: NA
V gene: TRBV28
D gene: TRBD2
CDR3 DNA: TGTGCCAGCAGTTTCTTTGGACTAGGGAGTAATGAGCAGTTCTTC
CDR3 protein: CASSFFGLGSNEQFF

J gene: TRBJ2-1
clone size: few
V gene: TRBV7-9
D gene: NA
CDR3 DNA: TGTGCCAGCAGCAGATACGCGGATGAGCAGTTCTTC
CDR3 protein: CASSRYADEQFF

J gene: TRBJ1-1
clone size: many
V gene: TRBV2
D gene: TRBD1
CDR3 DNA: TGTGCCAGCAGTCCGGGACAGACCGCTCGAAACCCCATGAACACTGAAGCTTTCTTT
CDR3 protein: CASSPGQTARNPMNTEAFF

J gene: TRBJ1-6
clone size: many
V gene: TRBV7-2
D gene: NA
CDR3 DNA: TGTGCCAGCAGCTTAGAAAGGGGACCCTATAATTCACCCCTCCACTTT
CDR3 protein: CASSLERGPYNSPLHF

J gene: TRBJ2-7
clone size: NA
V gene: TRBV2
D gene: TRBD1
CDR3 DNA: TGTGCCAGCAGAGCCCGGACAGGGGAGGTATACGAGCAGTACTTC
CDR3 protein: CASRARTGEVYEQYF

J gene: TRBJ1-4
clone size: few
V gene: TRBV20-1
D gene: NA
CDR3 DNA: TGCAGTGCTAGCAGGACGGAACTAAATGAAAAACTGTTTTTT
CDR3 protein: CSASRTELNEKLFF

J gene: TRBJ2-5
clone size: many
V gene: TRBV29-1
D gene: NA
CDR3 DNA: TGCAGCGTTGAAGAGGGGTTGAGAACGGGGACCCAGTACTTC
CDR3 protein: CSVEEGLRTGTQYF

J gene: TRBJ2-2
clone size: few
V gene: TRBV10-2
D gene: NA
CDR3 DNA: TGCGCCAGCAAATACGACACTAACACCGGGGAGCTGTTTTTT
CDR3 protein: CASKYDTNTGELFF

J gene: TRBJ2-1
clone size: many
V gene: TRBV15
D gene: TRBD2
CDR3 DNA: TGTGCCACCTTAGCGGGGCGCACCTACAATGAGCAGTTCTTC
CDR3 protein: CATLAGRTYNEQFF

J gene: TRBJ2-3
clone size: many
V gene: TRBV28
D gene: NA
CDR3 DNA: TGTGCCAGCAGTTTATGGGGAGATACGCAGTATTTT
CDR3 protein: CASSLWGDTQYF

J gene: TRBJ2-3
clone size: NA
V gene: TRBV20-1
D gene: TRBD2
CDR3 DNA: TGCAGTGCTCTTCCCCTCACTAGCGGGATACAAGCCACAGATACGCAGTATTTT
CDR3 protein: CSALPLTSGIQATDTQYF